The sequence of this TCR beta chain was determined in a study of blood T cell repertoires in COVID-19. Across the whole study: Sites across the United States, Italy and Spain contributed samples from acute and convalescent COVID-19. In each case, the material was cDNA or gDNA derived from T cells, B-cell-depleted T cells, or PBMCs.

This clone was seen only once. The CDR3 contains 11 residues. From germline, CDR1 is DFQATT and CDR2 SNEGSKA (reference sequence). V was pared by 3 bases and J by 7 bases, with 10 bases between. How the authors handled the data: Nucleated cell counts were estimated from reference gene primer amplification. Using immunoSEQ multiplex PCR, the repertoire was profiled, and TCRdb retains in-frame clones only, with some absent. That table furnishes V, J and clone size, whereas the DNA furnished D and trimming. The table lists about 81,000 clones, almost 90% of them singletons. The TCR comes from a woman older than 75 with acute or convalescent COVID-19. This sequence joins TRBV20-1 and TRBJ2-7; D unclear. The sequenced sample was peripheral blood. CDR3 nucleotide sequence: TGCAGTGCTAGCCCTGACTGGGAGCAGTACTTC. Residues: CSASPDWEQYF.